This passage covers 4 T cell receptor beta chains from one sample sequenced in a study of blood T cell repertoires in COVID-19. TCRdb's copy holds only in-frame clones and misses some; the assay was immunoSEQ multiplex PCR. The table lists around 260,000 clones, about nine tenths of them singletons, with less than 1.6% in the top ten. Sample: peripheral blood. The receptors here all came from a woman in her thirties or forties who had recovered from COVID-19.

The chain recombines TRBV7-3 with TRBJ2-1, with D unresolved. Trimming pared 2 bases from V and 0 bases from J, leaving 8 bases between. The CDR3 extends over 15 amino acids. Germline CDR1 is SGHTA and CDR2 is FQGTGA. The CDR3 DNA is TGTGCCAGCAGCTTATCCCCCGGCTCCTACAATGAGCAGTTCTTC. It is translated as CASSLSPGSYNEQFF.

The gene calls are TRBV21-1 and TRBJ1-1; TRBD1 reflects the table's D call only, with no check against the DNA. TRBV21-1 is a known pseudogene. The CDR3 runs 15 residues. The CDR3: CASSSHRGLNTEAFF. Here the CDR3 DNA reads TGTGCCAGCAGCTCCCACAGGGGGCTGAACACTGAAGCTTTCTTT.

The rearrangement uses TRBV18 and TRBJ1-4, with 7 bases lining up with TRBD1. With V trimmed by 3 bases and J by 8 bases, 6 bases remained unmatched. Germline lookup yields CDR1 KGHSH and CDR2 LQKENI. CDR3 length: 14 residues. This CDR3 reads CASSPRQGEEKLFF. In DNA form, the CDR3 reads TGTGCCAGCTCACCGCGGCAGGGGGAGGAAAAACTGTTTTTT.

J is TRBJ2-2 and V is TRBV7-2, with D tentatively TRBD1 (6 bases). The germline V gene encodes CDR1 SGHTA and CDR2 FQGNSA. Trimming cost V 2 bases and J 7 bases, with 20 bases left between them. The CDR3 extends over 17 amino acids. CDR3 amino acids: CASSLSGPTTGSGELFF. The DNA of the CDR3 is TGTGCCAGCAGCTTAAGCGGCCCAACCACAGGGAGCGGGGAGCTGTTTTTT.